This record looks at one T cell receptor (beta chain) sequence and its context. The antigen is not known. Trimming cost V 0 bases and J 8 bases, with 10 bases left between them. The CDR3 sequence is 13 residues long. Germline CDR1 and CDR2: GTSNPN and SVGIG (reference sequence). This sample was included in a study of OX40 agonist ivuxolimab in advanced cancers. The overall study: Partial responses were achieved by three patients, one with hepatocellular carcinoma and two with cutaneous melanoma.

Study results and caveats: Clonal expansion was among the lowest in partial responders at 0.1-3.0 mg/kg, especially CD8+. Some patients who did not respond also had low normalized T-cell clonal expansion.

Only in-frame clones appear in the TCRdb table, and some are missing; sequencing was by immunoSEQ multiplex PCR. The profile covers some 64,000 clones, with approximately 92% appearing a single time and approximately 20% taken by the ten largest. The TCR was taken from an adult with an advanced solid tumor such as melanoma, head and neck, liver or kidney cancer. This material consisted of CD4+ or CD8+ T cells sorted from blood, taken in a trial of the OX40 agonist ivuxolimab. The chain carries TRBV30 and TRBJ2-2, with D unresolved. CDR3 sequence reads: CAWSVKRDGELFF. The CDR3 DNA is TGTGCCTGGAGTGTAAAGCGAGATGGGGAGCTGTTTTTT.